These 16 T cell receptor beta chains share one sample of origin, sequenced in a study of blood T cell repertoires in COVID-19. Sequencing was performed with immunoSEQ multiplex PCR; in TCRdb, only in-frame clones are kept and a portion is missing. The sample has around 150,000 clones, roughly 93% seen once. Sequenced: peripheral blood. The receptor set was obtained from a man aged 18 to 30 with acute or convalescent COVID-19.

The rearrangement uses TRBV2 and TRBJ1-1; perhaps TRBD1 as D (5 bases). The CDR3 runs 14 residues. The V gene's germline CDR1 is SNHLY and CDR2 FYNNEI. The V gene lost 7 bases and the J gene lost 3 bases, with 15 bases spanning the gap. This chain's CDR3 is CASNFDGGDTEAFF. The CDR3 nucleotides are TGTGCCAGCAATTTTGACGGAGGGGACACTGAAGCTTTCTTT.

This clone appeared a few times. The chain is built from TRBV25-1 and TRBJ2-3; the D gene is possibly TRBD1 (5 bases). The germline gives CDR1 MGHDK, CDR2 SYGVNS. V lost 1 base and J 4 bases, leaving 12 bases between the germline ends. There are 15 residues in the CDR3. The CDR3 DNA follows: TGTGCCAGCAGTGAATCCAGGGTTGGCGCAGATACGCAGTATTTT. This gives the protein CASSESRVGADTQYF.

The genes are TRBV12-5 and TRBJ1-1; tentative D call: TRBD1 (6 bases). V was shortened by 6 bases and J by 1 base, with 12 bases between the two germline ends. In germline, CDR1 is LGHNT, CDR2 FRNRAP. This CDR3 is built from 14 residues. The CDR3 spells CASGQGYQNTEAFF. Written as DNA, the CDR3 is TGTGCTAGTGGCCAGGGGTACCAGAACACTGAAGCTTTCTTT.

The chain combines TRBV5-8 with TRBJ2-3, with a possible D match to TRBD2 (5 bases). The CDR3 is made up of 15 amino acids. V was pared by 2 bases and J by 0 bases, with 10 bases between. Germline CDR1 SGHTS, CDR2 YDEGEE. CDR3 DNA sequence: TGTGCCAGCAGCTTATCGCGGGTGAGCACAGATACGCAGTATTTT. Translation gives CASSLSRVSTDTQYF.

The chain has TRBV6-5 and TRBJ1-1; no firm D call. CDR3 length equals 16 residues. CDR1 and CDR2 (germline): MNHEY, SVGAGI. Trimming stripped 0 bases from V and 4 bases from J, with 15 bases between. DNA of the CDR3: TGTGCCAGCAGTTACTCCCTCCTTACTGGGCCCACTGAAGCTTTCTTT. It translates to CASSYSLLTGPTEAFF.

The chain combines TRBV9 with TRBJ2-1, with D maybe TRBD1 (6 bases). The CDR3 contains 14 residues. V was pared by 4 bases and J by 11 bases, with 19 bases between. Germline CDR1 and CDR2: SGDLS and YYNGEE. In nucleotides, the CDR3 is TGTGCCAGCAGCACCGAGAAGGGGGAGAAAAAGCAGTTCTTC. Amino acids: CASSTEKGEKKQFF.

This clone came up once. The chain employs TRBV6-2 or TRBV6-3 and TRBJ2-1, with D maybe TRBD2 (6 bases). With 2 bases removed from V and 5 bases from J, the gap between germline ends came to 19 bases. The length of the CDR3 is 17 residues. The germline CDR1 and CDR2 sequences are MNHEY and SVGEGT. This CDR3 is CASSYMPLAGLNNEQFF. In nucleotides, the CDR3 is TGTGCCAGCAGTTACATGCCCCTCGCGGGGCTGAACAATGAGCAGTTCTTC.

The rearrangement uses TRBV11-2 and TRBJ2-7; D unresolved. V gave up 5 bases and J gave up 0 bases, with 5 bases separating them. CDR1 SGHAT and CDR2 FQNNGV come from the germline V gene. This CDR3 is 12 amino acids long. CDR3 region: CASSVSSYEQYF. In DNA, the CDR3 is TGTGCCAGCAGCGTGAGCTCCTACGAGCAGTACTTC.

The rearrangement uses TRBV10-1 and TRBJ2-1; 7 bases agree with TRBD1. Germline lookup yields CDR1 WNHNN and CDR2 SYGVQD (reference sequence). J lost 4 bases, V lost 6 bases, and 9 bases had no gene match. The CDR3 is made up of 15 amino acids. The chain's CDR3 is CASSPDRPNYNEQFF. The CDR3 DNA sequence: TGCGCCAGCAGCCCGGACAGGCCCAATTACAATGAGCAGTTCTTC.

This chain links TRBV3-1 (or the pseudogene TRBV3-2) with TRBJ1-2, with a weak D call TRBD1 (6 bases). Germline V gives CDR1 LGHDT, CDR2 YNNKEL (reference sequence). This CDR3 spans 14 amino acids. V shed 0 bases and J shed 11 bases, with 16 bases lying between them. The CDR3 nucleotides read TGTGCCAGCAGCCAAGAGGAAGGGGACACGGGGTACACCTTC. This translates into CASSQEEGDTGYTF.

This sequence joins TRBV7-9 and TRBJ1-2; D uncertain. The V gene's germline CDR1 is SEHNR and CDR2 FQNEAQ (reference sequence). Deletions cut 5 bases from V and 7 bases from J, with 14 bases between. CDR3 size: 13 residues. The CDR3 DNA sequence: TGTGCCAGCAGCCCTACAGCCACTGCTGGCTACACCTTC. This encodes CASSPTATAGYTF.

V usage is TRBV30 and J usage is TRBJ2-7, with a tentative D call TRBD1 (6 bases). The CDR3 loop spans 16 amino acids. Germline CDR1 is GTSNPN and CDR2 is SVGIG (reference sequence). The V gene lost 0 bases and the J gene lost 7 bases, with 22 bases spanning the gap. CDR3 nucleotide sequence: TGTGCCTGGAGTGTACCCCGACAGGTTCTATTGGGGGAGCAGTACTTC. Translating it yields CAWSVPRQVLLGEQYF.

The V call is TRBV11-2, the J call TRBJ1-2; D not resolved. The CDR3 has 12 residues. The germline V and J ends were trimmed by 4 bases and 3 bases, with 6 bases remaining between them. The germline CDR1 and CDR2 sequences are SGHAT and FQNNGV. The CDR3 spells CASSSGYYGYTF. In DNA form, the CDR3 reads TGTGCCAGCAGCTCGGGGTACTATGGCTACACCTTC.

V is TRBV9 and J is TRBJ1-6; 8 bases line up with TRBD1. The junction had 3 bases not matched to a gene; V was cut back by 1 base and J by 9 bases. This CDR3 is 14 amino acids long. The germline V gene encodes CDR1 SGDLS and CDR2 YYNGEE. The CDR3 DNA is TGTGCCAGCAGCGTAAAACAGGGGGGTTCACCCCTCCACTTT. It encodes CASSVKQGGSPLHF.

The rearrangement uses TRBV6-5 and TRBJ1-1; the D gene is possibly TRBD1 (6 bases). Germline CDR1 reads MNHEY; CDR2 reads SVGAGI. The CDR3 covers 13 residues. V was shortened by 6 bases and J by 4 bases, with 12 bases between the two germline ends. In nucleotides, the CDR3 is TGTGCCAGCAGGAACACACAGGGCACTGAAGCTTTCTTT. Translated: CASRNTQGTEAFF.

This clone was seen once. V gene TRBV11-3 combines with J gene TRBJ1-1; D is ambiguous. CDR1 is SGHNT, CDR2 YENEEA, per germline. Trimming shortened V by 0 bases and J by 9 bases, and 11 bases separated the two germline ends. CDR3 length equals 13 residues. The CDR3 loop is CASSLDRGGKAFF. The CDR3 bases are TGTGCCAGCAGCTTAGATCGGGGTGGTAAAGCTTTCTTT.